The clone carrying this T cell receptor beta chain is a singleton in its sample. CDR1 and CDR2 from the germline V gene are SGDLS and YYNGEE. V lost 4 bases and J 4 bases, leaving 9 bases between the germline ends. The CDR3 spans 14 residues. In the source study's methods: Reference gene primer amplification in the assay estimated nucleated cell counts. Produced via immunoSEQ multiplex PCR; TCRdb's table is partial and in-frame only. The D gene and trimming were derived from the DNA, and the V and J assignments and clone size from that table. The sample records around 60,000 clones, around 92% being singletons. These data belong to a study of blood T cell repertoires in COVID-19. Overall study: Acute and convalescent COVID-19 specimens originated in the United States, Italy and Spain. Nucleic acid was either cDNA or gDNA, and it came from T cells, B-cell-depleted T cells, or PBMCs.

The V call is TRBV9, the J call TRBJ2-6; D is uncertain. The sequence derives from a man aged 50-60 years with active COVID-19. Material for sequencing was peripheral blood. The CDR3 nucleotides are TGTGCCAGCAGCCCTCAGACAGGGGCCAACGTCCTGACTTTC. Protein product: CASSPQTGANVLTF.